This TCR beta chain was observed in a study of T cell clones after liver transplantation. Overall study context: Three of eight recipients were HCV-positive; others had non-autoimmune, non-viral indications. Overall study results and limits: Low donor cell numbers restricted donor-reactive repertoire measurement in a couple of subjects. Donor-reactive sequences fell more than third party-reactive ones, suggesting partial deletion.

Produced via immunoSEQ multiplex PCR; TCRdb's table is partial and in-frame only. There are 68,000 or so clones in the sample; about four fifths occur only once, and about 0.63% lies in the top ten. The CDR3 spans 16 residues. Germline-derived CDR1 and CDR2 are SGDLS and YYNGEE. J gave up 1 base and V 0 bases, and 2 bases lay outside the gene matches. A remark on this clone: Its target is unknown.

The starting material was CD4+ T cells from blood, obtained before liver transplant. The chain recombines TRBV9 with TRBJ2-1, with 9 bases identical to TRBD1. The sequence derives from a human donor who received a liver transplant. The CDR3 protein is CASSVGGTGSYNEQFF. The CDR3 region has the DNA TGTGCCAGCAGCGTAGGAGGGACAGGGTCCTACAATGAGCAGTTCTTC.